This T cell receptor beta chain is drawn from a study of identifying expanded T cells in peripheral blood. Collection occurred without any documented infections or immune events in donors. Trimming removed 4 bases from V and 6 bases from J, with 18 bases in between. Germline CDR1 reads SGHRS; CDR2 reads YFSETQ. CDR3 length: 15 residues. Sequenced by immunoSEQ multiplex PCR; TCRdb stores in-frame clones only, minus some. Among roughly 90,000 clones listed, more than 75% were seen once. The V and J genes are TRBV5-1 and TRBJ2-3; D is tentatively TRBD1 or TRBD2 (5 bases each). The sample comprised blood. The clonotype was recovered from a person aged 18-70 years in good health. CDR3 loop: CASSLPGRRGDTQYF. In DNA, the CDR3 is TGCGCCAGCAGCCTTCCAGGGAGACGAGGGGATACGCAGTATTTT.